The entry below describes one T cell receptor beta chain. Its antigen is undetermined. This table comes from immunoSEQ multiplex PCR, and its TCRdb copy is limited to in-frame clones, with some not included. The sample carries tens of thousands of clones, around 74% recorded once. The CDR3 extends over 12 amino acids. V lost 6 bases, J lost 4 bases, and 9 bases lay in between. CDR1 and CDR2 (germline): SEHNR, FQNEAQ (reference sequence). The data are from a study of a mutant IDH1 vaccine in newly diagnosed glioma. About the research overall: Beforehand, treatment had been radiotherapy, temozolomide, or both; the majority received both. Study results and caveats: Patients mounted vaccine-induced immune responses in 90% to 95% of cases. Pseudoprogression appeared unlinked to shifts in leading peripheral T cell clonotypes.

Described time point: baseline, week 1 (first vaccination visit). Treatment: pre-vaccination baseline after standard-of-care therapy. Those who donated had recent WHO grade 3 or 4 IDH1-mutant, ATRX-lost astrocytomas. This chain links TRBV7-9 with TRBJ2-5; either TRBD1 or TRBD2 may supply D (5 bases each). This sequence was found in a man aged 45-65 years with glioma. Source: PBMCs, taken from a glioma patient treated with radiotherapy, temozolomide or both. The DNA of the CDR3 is TGTGCCAGCAGGGTCGGGGCAGAGACCCAGTACTTC. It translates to CASRVGAETQYF.